Below, one T cell receptor beta chain is given with its context. Its matching antigen is unknown. The donor population consisted of healthy HIV-negative adults with no recent acute infections or vaccinations. Measured with immunoSEQ multiplex PCR; TCRdb has only the in-frame clones, and not every one. The repertoire holds about 1 million clones, with more than 60% as singletons. This sample is part of a study of shared clonotypes between healthy human individuals. Study overall: There were three CD4 naive, three CD4 memory, two CD8 naive and one CD8 memory plates per donor. General study points: Among the subsets, naive ones generally showed larger estimated richness than memory ones. The sharing of approximately 5.1% of naive CD4 clonotypes was seen across several donors.

V lost 1 base to trimming and J lost 3 bases, with 9 bases between them. The CDR3 contains 15 residues. Germline CDR1 SGHTA, CDR2 FQGTGA. J is TRBJ2-2 and V is TRBV7-3, with a tentative D call TRBD2 (6 bases). Source material: memory CD4+ T cells sorted from blood. Regarding subset: CD45RA-negative fraction. The sequence was collected from a man younger than 35 in good health. CDR3 loop: CASSLMGEDTGELFF. CDR3 nucleotides: TGTGCCAGCAGCTTAATGGGGGAGGACACCGGGGAGCTGTTTTTT.